These T cell receptor beta chains were read from a single sample in a study of OX40 agonist ivuxolimab in advanced cancers. The data were produced by immunoSEQ multiplex PCR, yet TCRdb's version contains in-frame clones alone and is incomplete. Among about 73,000 clones listed, about 93% were seen once. The specimen was CD4+ or CD8+ T cells sorted from blood, collected in a trial of the OX40 agonist ivuxolimab. These receptors were taken from an adult with an advanced solid tumor such as melanoma, head and neck, liver or kidney cancer. Each CDR3 is given with its conserved first and last residue. A D gene is named only where the DNA matches it firmly. The size field is filled for only some rows; it gives once, few, many or a size class.

D	size	V	J	CDR3	DNA
NA	NA	TRBV6-6	TRBJ1-2	CASSYGRATDGYTF	TGTGCCAGCAGTTACGGCAGGGCCACGGATGGCTACACCTTC
NA	NA	TRBV28	TRBJ2-2	CASSLSGTGELFF	TGTGCCAGCAGTTTATCTGGGACCGGGGAGCTGTTTTTT
NA	NA	TRBV4-3	TRBJ2-7	CASSQEMTYEQYF	TGCGCCAGCAGCCAAGAAATGACCTACGAGCAGTACTTC
NA	NA	TRBV28	TRBJ1-4	CASSGPQTEEKLFF	TGTGCCAGCAGTGGGCCCCAGACGGAAGAAAAACTGTTTTTT
NA	NA	TRBV10-1	TRBJ1-5	CAKTASNQPQHF	TGCGCCAAAACAGCTAGCAATCAGCCCCAGCATTTT
TRBD1	NA	TRBV5-5	TRBJ1-5	CASSRTGSNQPQHF	TGTGCCAGCAGCCGGACAGGGAGCAATCAGCCCCAGCATTTT
TRBD2	NA	TRBV5-1	TRBJ2-1	CASSLVASGDNEQFF	TGCGCCAGCAGCTTGGTGGCTAGCGGGGACAATGAGCAGTTCTTC
TRBD1	NA	TRBV11-2	TRBJ2-5	CASSPRQGEWETQYF	TGTGCCAGCAGCCCACGACAGGGGGAGTGGGAGACCCAGTACTTC
NA	once	TRBV7-8	TRBJ2-5	CASSLRAQPQETQYF	TGTGCCAGCAGCTTAAGGGCACAGCCCCAAGAGACCCAGTACTTC
NA	NA	TRBV7-2	TRBJ2-3	CASSLQNGLSDTQYF	TGTGCCAGCAGCTTACAAAACGGCCTCTCAGATACGCAGTATTTT
NA	NA	TRBV20-1	TRBJ1-5	CSAKGVQPQHF	TGCAGTGCAAAGGGGGTTCAGCCCCAGCATTTT
TRBD2	NA	TRBV7-9	TRBJ2-7	CASTHSTSGSYEQYF	TGTGCCAGCACCCACTCGACTAGCGGTTCCTACGAGCAGTACTTC
TRBD2	once	TRBV7-7	TRBJ2-5	CASSRTSGKETQYF	TGTGCTAGCAGCCGGACTAGCGGTAAAGAGACCCAGTACTTC
TRBD1	NA	TRBV9	TRBJ1-3	CASSGSPGRGLGNTIYF	TGTGCCAGCAGCGGGAGCCCGGGCAGGGGGCTAGGAAACACCATATATTTT
NA	once	TRBV7-2	TRBJ1-2	CASSLQQGNGYTF	TGTGCCAGCAGCTTACAACAGGGCAATGGCTACACCTTC
TRBD2	NA	TRBV7-2	TRBJ2-1	CASSLPSGGNNEQFF	TGTGCCAGCAGCTTACCTAGCGGGGGAAACAATGAGCAGTTCTTC
NA	NA	TRBV18	TRBJ1-5	CASSPIMDGPAQHF	TGTGCCAGCTCCCCAATCATGGACGGTCCGGCCCAGCATTTT
TRBD2	NA	TRBV30	TRBJ2-1	CAWTGGVYNEQFF	TGTGCCTGGACGGGAGGGGTCTACAATGAGCAGTTCTTC
NA	once	TRBV19	TRBJ1-2	CASSINYGYTF	TGTGCCAGTAGTATTAACTATGGCTACACCTTC
NA	NA	TRBV9	TRBJ1-1	CASSVTDSYTEAFF	TGTGCCAGCAGCGTAACGGACAGCTACACTGAAGCTTTCTTT
NA	NA	TRBV28	TRBJ1-2	CASSFPLQSHYGYTF	TGTGCCAGCAGTTTTCCCCTACAGAGTCACTATGGCTACACCTTC
TRBD1	NA	TRBV30	TRBJ1-2	CAWRVRGTGHGYTF	TGTGCCTGGAGAGTTAGAGGGACAGGGCATGGCTACACCTTC
TRBD1	NA	TRBV6-6	TRBJ1-5	CASTQTGGGNQPQHF	TGTGCCAGCACTCAGACAGGGGGGGGAAATCAGCCCCAGCATTTT
NA	once	TRBV2	TRBJ1-1	CASSVGTAYTEAFF	TGTGCCAGCAGTGTAGGAACAGCCTACACTGAAGCTTTCTTT
NA	NA	TRBV6-5	TRBJ1-2	CASRAEGSYGYTF	TGTGCCAGCAGAGCGGAGGGGAGCTATGGCTACACCTTC
NA	NA	TRBV6-5	TRBJ1-3	CASSGLGGIGNTIYF	TGTGCCAGCAGTGGCTTAGGGGGGATTGGAAACACCATATATTTT
NA	NA	TRBV28	TRBJ1-4	CASSPPGGRGDEKLFF	TGTGCCAGCAGTCCCCCTGGTGGCAGGGGTGATGAAAAACTGTTTTTT
TRBD1	NA	TRBV9	TRBJ2-5	CASSVGTGVAETQYF	TGTGCCAGCAGCGTAGGGACAGGGGTGGCCGAGACCCAGTACTTC
NA	NA	TRBV27	TRBJ2-5	CASSTGTQETQYF	TGTGCCAGCAGTACCGGGACCCAAGAGACCCAGTACTTC
TRBD2	NA	TRBV28	TRBJ2-3	CASSLLTSGTDTQYF	TGTGCCAGCAGTTTATTGACTAGCGGCACAGATACGCAGTATTTT
NA	NA	TRBV6-5	TRBJ1-2	CASSPDANYGYTF	TGTGCCAGCAGTCCAGACGCAAACTATGGCTACACCTTC
NA	NA	TRBV9	TRBJ1-1	CASSVEGNTEAFF	TGTGCCAGCAGCGTCGAGGGGAACACTGAAGCTTTCTTT
NA	NA	TRBV19	TRBJ1-4	CASSPSHSTNEKLFF	TGTGCCAGTAGCCCATCCCATTCAACTAATGAAAAACTGTTTTTT
NA	NA	TRBV28	TRBJ1-5	CASRSYSNQPQHF	TGTGCCAGCAGGTCTTATAGCAATCAGCCCCAGCATTTT
NA	NA	TRBV7-2	TRBJ2-1	CATTLGGRNEQFF	TGTGCCACCACCCTGGGAGGTAGGAATGAGCAGTTCTTC
TRBD1	medium-sized	TRBV18	TRBJ1-1	CASSPGQGNTEAFF	TGTGCCAGCTCACCAGGACAGGGAAACACTGAAGCTTTCTTT
TRBD1	NA	TRBV7-7	TRBJ2-2	CASRDTGTGYTGELFF	TGTGCTAGCAGAGATACCGGGACAGGTTACACCGGGGAGCTGTTTTTT
NA	NA	TRBV5-1	TRBJ1-1	CASSPRLQNTEAFF	TGCGCCAGCAGCCCGAGACTCCAGAACACTGAAGCTTTCTTT
TRBD1	NA	TRBV5-1	TRBJ2-3	CASSPGTATDTQYF	TGCGCCAGCAGCCCCGGGACAGCTACAGATACGCAGTATTTT
TRBD2	NA	TRBV5-1	TRBJ2-3	CASSPRLAGPTDTQYF	TGCGCCAGCAGCCCGAGACTAGCGGGTCCGACAGATACGCAGTATTTT
TRBD1	NA	TRBV7-3	TRBJ2-7	CASSSQGAYEQYF	TGTGCCAGCAGCTCACAGGGGGCCTACGAGCAGTACTTC